This entry is about one T cell receptor beta chain. Living in 24 US areas, the participants were between 18 and 89 years of age. Participants in the exposed group had met a COVID-19 case in the 2 weeks before joining the study. CDR3 length: 12 residues. The germline gives CDR1 MNHEY, CDR2 SMNVEV (reference sequence). Trimming pared 6 bases from V and 6 bases from J, leaving 10 bases between. The authors' processing: Reference gene primer amplification yielded estimated nucleated cell counts. Only in-frame clones appear in the TCRdb table, and some are missing; sequencing was by immunoSEQ multiplex PCR. D and trimming were read from the DNA, whereas the V and J calls and clone size are those reported in that table. The sample consists of some 320,000 clones, around nine tenths of them appearing once. The data were obtained in a study of blood T cell repertoires in COVID-19.

The source is a woman between 25 and 40 years old who had been exposed to COVID-19. The sequenced sample consisted of PBMCs or T cells enriched from blood (not recorded which). V usage is TRBV27 and J usage is TRBJ2-3; D gene unclear. The CDR3 protein is CASSPSGDTQYF. CDR3 DNA sequence: TGTGCCAGCAGCCCATCCGGTGATACGCAGTATTTT.